This TCR beta chain was obtained from a study of blood T cell repertoires in COVID-19 (TCRdb year 2020). Concerning the study at large: Samples covering the acute and convalescent phases of COVID-19 were provided by collaborators in the United States, Italy and Spain. The material from the prospective study consisted of cDNA or gDNA derived from T cells, B-cell-depleted T cells, or PBMCs. Subjects who had been exposed to COVID-19, were actively infected with it, or had recovered from it provided the deeply sampled blood TCRbeta repertoires that made up the dataset. The repertoires were released in a freely available public database intended as a resource for research on the immune response to SARS-CoV-2. The samples were drawn from the first 160 participants of the ongoing ImmuneRACE study and from over a thousand subjects provided by 6 global collaborators. A de-identified subject ID, COVID-19 status, age in years and sex were almost always included in the sample metadata. HLA class I and class II types, where available, came from metadata supplied by the sample provider rather than from assay-based typing.

Whole blood was collected in K2EDTA tubes by collaborating institutions according to the institutions' own protocols. For TCRbeta analysis, collaborators shipped samples as frozen whole blood, isolated PBMCs, or DNA extracted from either of those sample types. Overall study outcomes, separate from this receptor: Clinical and demographic metadata were provided uncurated, with the amount varying by source and participant.

The immunoSEQ Assay, a bias-controlled multiplex PCR, was used to amplify TCRbeta CDR3 regions from genomic DNA. The authors' pipeline ran thus. Within the assay, amplification of reference gene primers was used to estimate how many nucleated cells each sample contained. Sequence reads were collapsed and filtered to measure the absolute abundance of every unique TCRbeta CDR3 rearrangement. For each sample, productive Simpson clonality was calculated as the square root of Simpson's diversity index across productive rearrangements. TCRdb obtained this table from immuneACCESS and retained in-frame rearrangements with V and J assigned. These tables miss some clones; where compared with another copy, unresolved V genes account for less than half of the shortfall, and the remainder is unexplained. Clone size and the V and J calls come from that table; the DNA yielded D and trimming. A total of roughly 410,000 clones appear in this sample, 89% of them only once. 1% to 1.5% of the sample rests with the top ten.

This clone was seen once. Its antigen has not been determined. No much larger clone is present one base from it, and per-base qualities are unavailable. The sample comprised peripheral blood. This TCR was recovered from a man aged 35 to 55 with acute or convalescent COVID-19.

The CDR3 amino acid sequence is: CAWSRDRGDNQPQHF. The DNA reads TGTGCCTGGAGTAGAGACAGGGGGGACAATCAGCCCCAGCATTTT. This chain is built from TRBV30 and TRBJ1-5; 9 bases in the middle match TRBD1. After removal of 2 bases from V and 3 bases from J, the junction retains 5 bases not matched to a gene. CDR1 and CDR2 (GTSNPN, SVGIG) derive from the germline V gene (reference sequence). The CDR3 runs 15 amino acids, cysteine and phenylalanine included. Only CDR3 DNA remains: 45 bases, in frame from the first base.